This T cell receptor (beta chain) was found in a study of blood T cell repertoires in COVID-19. Background on the study: Samples of COVID-19 (acute and convalescent) were obtained from the United States, Italy and Spain. In each case, the material was cDNA or gDNA derived from T cells, B-cell-depleted T cells, or PBMCs.

V gave up 5 bases and J gave up 1 base, with 16 bases separating them. Per the germline V gene, CDR1 is SEHNR and CDR2 is FQNEAQ (reference sequence). The CDR3 runs 16 residues. Original analysis: How many nucleated cells were present was estimated from reference gene primer amplification. The protocol was immunoSEQ multiplex PCR, while the TCRdb copy is restricted to in-frame clones and leaves out a portion. Clonal size and the V and J genes are those of that table, whereas D and trimming came from the DNA. Of tens of thousands of clones in the sample, roughly four fifths were seen once. Sequencing was carried out using peripheral blood. This receptor was obtained from a man between 60 and 70 years old with acute or convalescent COVID-19. The chain is built from TRBV7-9 and TRBJ2-3; D might be TRBD2 (7 bases). CDR3 sequence (DNA): TGTGCCAGCAGCCTAAGGGGGGGTGGAGGCACAGATACGCAGTATTTT. Its translation is CASSLRGGGGTDTQYF.